This T cell receptor beta chain was obtained from a study of identical twins. TCRdb re-derived calls from the 5' RACE reads in MiXCR, one entry per CDR3 protein. Found here are hundreds of thousands of distinct CDR3 sequences, roughly a tenth of them singletons; the top ten hold approximately 5.1%. Study-level findings and limits: Part of the zero-insertion signal could reflect confounding by invariant MAIT and iNKT cells. Conclusions came from cross-sectional statistical analysis, not from following the same donors.

Details on this clonotype: Its target is not known.

Germline CDR1 LGHDT, CDR2 YNNKEL (reference sequence). The CDR3 has 14 amino acids. Trimming shortened V by 2 bases and J by 5 bases, and 11 bases separated the two germline ends. The TCR sequence derives from a woman under 30 in good health. The material sequenced was memory (CD45RO+) T cells sorted from blood. The chain joins TRBV3-1 to TRBJ2-3; D unresolved. In nucleotides, the CDR3 is TGTGCCAGCAGCCAACAACAGAGAAAAGATACGCAGTATTTT. It is translated as CASSQQQRKDTQYF.